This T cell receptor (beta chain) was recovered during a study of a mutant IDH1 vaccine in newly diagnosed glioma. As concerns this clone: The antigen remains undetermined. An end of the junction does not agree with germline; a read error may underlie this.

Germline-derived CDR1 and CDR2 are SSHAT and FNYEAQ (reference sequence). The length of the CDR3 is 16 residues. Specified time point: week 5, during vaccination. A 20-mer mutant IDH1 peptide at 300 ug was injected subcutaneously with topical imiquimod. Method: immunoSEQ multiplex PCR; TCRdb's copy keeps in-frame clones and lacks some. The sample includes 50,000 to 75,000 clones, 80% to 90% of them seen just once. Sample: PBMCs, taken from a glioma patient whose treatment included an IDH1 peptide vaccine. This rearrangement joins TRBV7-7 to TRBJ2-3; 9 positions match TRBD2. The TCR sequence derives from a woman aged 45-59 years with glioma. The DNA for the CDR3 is TGTGCTAGCAGCTTAGGTGGCGGGGGGGCCGCAGATACGCAGTATTTT. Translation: CASSLGGGGAADTQYF.